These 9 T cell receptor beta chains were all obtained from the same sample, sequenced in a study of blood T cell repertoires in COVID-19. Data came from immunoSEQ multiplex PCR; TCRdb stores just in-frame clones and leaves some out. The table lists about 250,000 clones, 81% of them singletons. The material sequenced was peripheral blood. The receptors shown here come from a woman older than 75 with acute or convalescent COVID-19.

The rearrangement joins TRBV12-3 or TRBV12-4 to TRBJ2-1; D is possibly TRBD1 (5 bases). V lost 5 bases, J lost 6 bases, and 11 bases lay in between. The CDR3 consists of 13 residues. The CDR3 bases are TGTGCCAGCAGTCGCGGTCAGGGCAATGAGCAGTTCTTC. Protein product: CASSRGQGNEQFF.

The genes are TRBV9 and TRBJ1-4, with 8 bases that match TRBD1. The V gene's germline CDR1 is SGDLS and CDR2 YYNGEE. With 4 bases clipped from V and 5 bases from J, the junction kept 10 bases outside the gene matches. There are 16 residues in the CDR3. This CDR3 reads CASSPSGQGKNEKLFF. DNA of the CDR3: TGTGCCAGCAGCCCCTCTGGACAGGGAAAAAATGAAAAACTGTTTTTT.

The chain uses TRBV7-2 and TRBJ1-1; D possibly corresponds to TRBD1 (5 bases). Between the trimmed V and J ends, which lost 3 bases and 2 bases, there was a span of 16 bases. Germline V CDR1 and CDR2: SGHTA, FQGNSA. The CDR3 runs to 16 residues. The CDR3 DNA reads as TGTGCCAGCAGCTTGCGGCACAGGAGTCCTAACACTGAAGCTTTCTTT. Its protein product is CASSLRHRSPNTEAFF.

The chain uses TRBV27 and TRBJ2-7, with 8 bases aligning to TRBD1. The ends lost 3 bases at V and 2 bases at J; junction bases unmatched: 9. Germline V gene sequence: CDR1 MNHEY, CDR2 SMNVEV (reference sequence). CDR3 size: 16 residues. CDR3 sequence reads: CASSLRRTGTTYEQYF. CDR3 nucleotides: TGTGCCAGCAGTTTGAGAAGGACAGGGACCACCTACGAGCAGTACTTC.

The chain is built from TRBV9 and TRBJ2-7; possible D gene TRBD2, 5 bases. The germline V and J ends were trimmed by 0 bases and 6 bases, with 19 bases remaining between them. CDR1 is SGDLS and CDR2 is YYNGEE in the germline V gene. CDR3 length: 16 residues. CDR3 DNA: TGTGCCAGCAGCGTAGCTACGGGGATGGCTAGGAGCGAGCAGTACTTC. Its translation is CASSVATGMARSEQYF.

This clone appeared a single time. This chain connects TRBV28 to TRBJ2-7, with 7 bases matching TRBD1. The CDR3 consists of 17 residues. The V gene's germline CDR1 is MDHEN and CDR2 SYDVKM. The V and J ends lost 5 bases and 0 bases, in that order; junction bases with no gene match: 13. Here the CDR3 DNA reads TGTGCCAGCAGTCGATTATCTTACAGGGGCTTCTCCTACGAGCAGTACTTC. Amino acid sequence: CASSRLSYRGFSYEQYF. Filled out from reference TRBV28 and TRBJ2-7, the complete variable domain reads DVKVTQSSRYLVKRTGEKVFLECVQDMDHENMFWYRQDPGLGLRLIYFSYDVKMKEKGDIPEGYSVSREKKERFSLILESASTNQTSMYLCASSRLSYRGFSYEQYFGPGTRLTVT.

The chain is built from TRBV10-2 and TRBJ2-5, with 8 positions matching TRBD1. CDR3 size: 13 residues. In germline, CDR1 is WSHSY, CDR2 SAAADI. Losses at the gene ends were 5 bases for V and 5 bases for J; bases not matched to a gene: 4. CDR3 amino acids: CASSQGARETQYF. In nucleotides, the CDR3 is TGCGCCAGCAGTCAGGGGGCGCGGGAGACCCAGTACTTC.

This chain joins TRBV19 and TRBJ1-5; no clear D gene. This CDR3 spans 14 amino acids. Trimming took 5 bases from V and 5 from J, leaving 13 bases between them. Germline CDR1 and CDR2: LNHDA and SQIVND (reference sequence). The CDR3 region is CASSSDINYQPQHF. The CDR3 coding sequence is TGTGCCAGTAGTTCTGACATAAATTATCAGCCCCAGCATTTT.

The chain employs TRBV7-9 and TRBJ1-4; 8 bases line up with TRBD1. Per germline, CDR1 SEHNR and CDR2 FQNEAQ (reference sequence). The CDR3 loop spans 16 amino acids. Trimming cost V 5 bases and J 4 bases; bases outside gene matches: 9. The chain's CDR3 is CASSTLDRVYNEKLFF. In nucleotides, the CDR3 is TGTGCCAGCAGCACCCTGGACAGGGTATATAATGAAAAACTGTTTTTT. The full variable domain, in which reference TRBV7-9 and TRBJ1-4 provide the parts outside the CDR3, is DTGVSQNPRHKITKRGQNVTFRCDPISEHNRLYWYRQTLGQGPEFLTYFQNEAQLEKSRLLSDRFSAERPKGSFSTLEIQRTEQGDSAMYLCASSTLDRVYNEKLFFGSGTQLSVL.